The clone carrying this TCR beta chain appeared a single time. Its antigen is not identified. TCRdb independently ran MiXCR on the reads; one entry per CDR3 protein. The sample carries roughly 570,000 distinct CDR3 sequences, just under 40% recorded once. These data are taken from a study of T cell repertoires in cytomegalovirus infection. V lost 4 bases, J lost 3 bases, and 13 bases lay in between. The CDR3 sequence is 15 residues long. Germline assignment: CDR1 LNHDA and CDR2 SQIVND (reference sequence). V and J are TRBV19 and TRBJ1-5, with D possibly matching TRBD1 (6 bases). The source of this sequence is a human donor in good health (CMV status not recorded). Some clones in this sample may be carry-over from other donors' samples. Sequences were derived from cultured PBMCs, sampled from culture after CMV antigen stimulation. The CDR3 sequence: CASSTQQGNNQPQHF. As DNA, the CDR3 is TGTGCCAGTAGTACACAACAGGGTAACAATCAGCCCCAGCATTTT.